A single sample is the source of the 18 T cell receptor beta chains below, sequenced in a study of T-cell reconstitution after alpha-beta-depleted transplantation in children. A library of TCRbeta sequences, prepared with unique molecular identifiers, was generated. In TCRdb, the PCR reads were re-called with MiXCR into one record per CDR3 protein. The sample records a few hundred thousand distinct CDR3 sequences, approximately 11% being singletons. The starting material was PBMCs, obtained before TCRalphabeta/CD19-depleted stem cell transplant. These receptors were collected from a child under two years old with acute myeloid leukemia, due to receive a stem cell transplant.

This clonotype was seen repeatedly, ten times or more. V and J are TRBV6-5 and TRBJ1-2; D not resolved. Between the trimmed V and J ends, which lost 4 bases and 6 bases, there was a span of 12 bases. Germline-derived CDR1 and CDR2 are MNHEY and SVGAGI. The CDR3 has 13 residues. The CDR3 here is CASSSTRANGYTF. The CDR3 DNA follows: TGTGCCAGCAGTTCGACCCGTGCTAATGGCTACACCTTC.

J is TRBJ2-3 and V is TRBV19; D possibly corresponds to TRBD2 (6 bases). Germline lookup yields CDR1 LNHDA and CDR2 SQIVND (reference sequence). CDR3 size: 14 residues. V was cut by 6 bases and J by 3 bases, with 13 bases left in between. CDR3 region: CASSRRGETDTQYF. CDR3 bases: TGTGCCAGTAGCCGCCGCGGGGAAACAGATACGCAGTATTTT.

This clonotype came up many times. The CDR3 bases are TGCGCCAGCAGCCCGGGACCGGCCAGAGATGAGCAGTTCTTC. This codes for CASSPGPARDEQFF. The chain links TRBV5-1 to TRBJ2-1; D is tentatively TRBD1 or TRBD2 (5 bases each). Looked up from germline, CDR1 is SGHRS and CDR2 is YFSETQ. The CDR3 totals 14 residues. The V end lost 4 bases, the J end lost 8 bases, and 16 bases lay between the germline ends.

This clonotype came up a few times. The gene calls are TRBV4-2 and TRBJ1-5, with TRBD1 identical over 8 bases. Germline CDR1 LGHNA, CDR2 YNFKEQ. V lost 4 bases and J lost 2; bases outside the gene matches: 16. The CDR3 is 19 amino acids. The CDR3 loop reads CASSPGGSGGVDGNQPQHF. In nucleotides, the CDR3 is TGTGCCAGCAGCCCGGGGGGGTCAGGGGGCGTCGATGGCAATCAGCCCCAGCATTTT.

This clonotype has ten or more counts. The chain combines TRBV29-1 with TRBJ2-2; 9 bases agree with TRBD2. This CDR3 region has 15 residues. Germline assignment: CDR1 SQVTM and CDR2 ANQGSEA. The ends lost 6 bases at V and 5 bases at J; junction bases unmatched: 10. Here the CDR3 DNA reads TGCAGCGTGGGGGTTAGCGGGAGAGGGACCGGGGAGCTGTTTTTT. Its translation is CSVGVSGRGTGELFF.

On this clonotype: This may be a read error: a much more frequent sequence differs by one nucleotide. The chain is built from TRBV5-1 and TRBJ1-4; D not certain. Germline V gene lookup returns CDR1 SGHRS and CDR2 YFSETQ. The CDR3 totals 14 residues. The CDR3 protein is CASSFRSTNDKLFF. CDR3 nucleotides: TGCGCCAGCAGCTTCAGATCAACTAATGACAAACTGTTTTTT. Together with reference TRBV5-1 and TRBJ1-4, the CDR3 gives the full variable domain: KAGVTQTPRYLIKTRGQQVTLSCSPISGHRSVSWYQQTPGQGLQFLFEYFSETQRNKGNFPGRFSGRQFSNSRSEMNVSTLELGDSALYLCASSFRSTNDKLFFGSGTQLSVL.

At least ten counts were recorded for this clonotype. The rearrangement joins TRBV5-1 to TRBJ2-2; D gene unclear. Trimming pared 1 base from V and 2 bases from J, leaving 6 bases between. The CDR3 totals 14 residues. Germline V gene lookup returns CDR1 SGHRS and CDR2 YFSETQ. The CDR3 DNA follows: TGCGCCAGCAGCTTGAGGCTCAACACCGGGGAGCTGTTTTTT. This translates into CASSLRLNTGELFF.

Comments on this clonotype: A much larger clone is a single base away; this may be a read error. The chain links TRBV12-3 or TRBV12-4 to TRBJ2-3, with D unresolved. The CDR3 length is 11 residues. The V gene lost 3 bases and the J gene lost 8 bases, with 6 bases spanning the gap. CDR3 loop: CASSFRRTQYF. Here the CDR3 DNA reads TGTGCCAGCAGTTTCCGGCGTACGCAGTATTTT.

The table lists this clonotype with many counts. The chain joins TRBV7-2 to TRBJ2-2; D not certain. Trimming left V 8 bases short and J 0 bases short, with 7 bases between. This CDR3 has 13 amino acids. The V gene's germline CDR1 is SGHTA and CDR2 FQGNSA. The CDR3 sequence is CASRGANTGELFF. The CDR3 region has the DNA TGTGCCAGCCGTGGGGCGAACACCGGGGAGCTGTTTTTT.

The sample holds many counts of this clonotype. This chain uses TRBV20-1 with TRBJ2-7; 9 nucleotides agree with TRBD2. Germline V lookup: CDR1 DFQATT, CDR2 SNEGSKA (reference sequence). The CDR3 length is 12 residues. The CDR3 DNA is TGCAGCCCTTTGCGGGAGGGCTACGAGCAGTACTTC. Residues: CSPLREGYEQYF.

About this clonotype: This may be a read error: a much more frequent sequence differs by one nucleotide. Likely a read error: the CDR3 ends without its conserved phenylalanine or tryptophan. The J gene is TRBJ2-5, the V gene TRBV5-5; TRBD2 is a possible D gene (5 bases). V lost 2 bases, J lost 4 bases, and 15 bases lay in between. Germline V gene lookup returns CDR1 SGHKS and CDR2 YYEKEE (reference sequence). The CDR3 is 15 residues long. CDR3 sequence (DNA): TGTGCCAGCAGCTTTACACGACTTGAGGGAGAGACCCAGTACTTG. It encodes CASSFTRLEGETQYL.

This clonotype was counted many times. This chain uses TRBV5-1 with TRBJ2-5, with TRBD2 as a possible D gene (6 bases). Germline V gene lookup returns CDR1 SGHRS and CDR2 YFSETQ. Trimming removed 5 bases at V and 1 base at J, with 9 bases between. The CDR3 consists of 13 residues. The CDR3 loop is CASRGTFQETQYF. The CDR3 DNA reads as TGCGCCAGCAGGGGGACTTTCCAAGAGACCCAGTACTTC.

This clonotype has a count of ten or more. The chain combines TRBV15 with TRBJ2-5, with 8 bases aligning to TRBD1. Per the germline V gene, CDR1 is LNHNV and CDR2 is YYDKDF (reference sequence). The V and J ends lost 3 bases and 5 bases, in that order; junction bases with no gene match: 5. The CDR3 spans 14 residues. The CDR3: CATSRRTGRETQYF. CDR3 nucleotide sequence: TGTGCCACCAGCAGGAGGACAGGGAGGGAGACCCAGTACTTC.

The table lists this clonotype with a few counts. The chain couples TRBV4-2 to TRBJ2-1, with D unclear. The CDR3 contains 13 residues. V lost 1 base and J lost 8, with 9 bases in between. Looked up from germline, CDR1 is LGHNA and CDR2 is YNFKEQ. The CDR3 reads CASSQALLDEQFF. CDR3 DNA: TGTGCCAGCAGCCAAGCCCTCCTCGATGAGCAGTTCTTC.

This clonotype has a count of ten or more. The V and J genes are TRBV7-3 and TRBJ2-4, with TRBD2 identical over 8 bases. Germline-derived CDR1 and CDR2 are SGHTA and FQGTGA. J lost 8 bases, V lost 5 bases, and 8 bases had no gene match. The CDR3 covers 14 residues. CDR3 coding DNA: TGTGCCAGCAGCCGTACGGGAGGGCAGGACATTCAGTACTTC. Translated: CASSRTGGQDIQYF. The whole variable domain, filled in from reference TRBV7-3 and TRBJ2-4, reads GAGVSQTPSNKVTEKGKYVELRCDPISGHTALYWYRQSLGQGPEFLIYFQGTGAADDSGLPNDRFFAVRPEGSVSTLKIQRTERGDSAVYLCASSRTGGQDIQYFGAGTRLSVL.

This clonotype has a count of ten or more. V is TRBV6-1 and J is TRBJ1-3; 7 bases fit TRBD1. Per the germline V gene, CDR1 is MNHNS and CDR2 is SASEGT. The CDR3 is 14 amino acids. J lost 11 bases, V lost 6 bases, and 13 bases had no gene match. In DNA form, the CDR3 reads TGTGCCAGCAGGACAGGGCTCTCCTCTGAGCCCATATATTTT. This translates into CASRTGLSSEPIYF.

This clonotype was counted ten times or more. The chain is built from TRBV6-6 and TRBJ2-7; 9 bases fit TRBD1. J lost 7 bases, V lost 6 bases, and 7 bases had no gene match. In germline, CDR1 is MNHNY, CDR2 SVGAGI (reference sequence). This CDR3 comprises 13 residues. CDR3 in amino acids: CASSIGQGWEQYF. CDR3 nucleotides: TGTGCCAGCAGCATTGGACAGGGGTGGGAGCAGTACTTC.

Regarding this clonotype: Sequence at one end of the junction differs from germline and may be a read error. The V gene is TRBV7-2, the J gene TRBJ1-2; D is uncertain. CDR1 SGHTA and CDR2 FQGNSA come from the germline V gene. The CDR3 contains 13 residues. The CDR3: CASSLAFPDGHTF. The CDR3 DNA sequence: TGTGCCAGCAGCTTAGCGTTCCCGGATGGCCACACCTTC.